These 2 T cell receptor beta chains were sequenced from one sample in a study of metastatic and nonmetastatic thyroid tumors. Patients had received no treatment of any kind before thyroid surgery. TCRdb recomputed clones from the PCR reads via MiXCR. The sample gives about 30,000 clones, around 25% of which show up once; approximately 8.5% is in the top ten. The sample was blood. The source of these receptors is a female donor with papillary thyroid cancer or a benign thyroid nodule (not recorded which). Some clones in this sample may be carry-over from other donors' samples.

Many counts were recorded for this clone. Other DNA sequences from this sample encode an identical CDR3 as well. The chain recombines TRBV28 with TRBJ1-3, with a weak D call TRBD1 (6 bases). The germline V gene encodes CDR1 MDHEN and CDR2 SYDVKM. The CDR3 length is 15 residues. Trimming stripped 6 bases from V and 4 bases from J, with 16 bases between. The CDR3 bases are TGTGCCAGCAGAGGTCGTACAGGGCCCGGAAACACCATATATTTT. It specifies CASRGRTGPGNTIYF.

Concerning this clone: Germline and junction disagree at one end, which may indicate a read error. The genes are TRBV6-1 and TRBJ2-7; TRBD1 or TRBD2 may be the D gene (5 bases each). The CDR3 runs to 15 residues. Germline values: CDR1 MNHNS, CDR2 SASEGT. CDR3 nucleotides: TGTGCCAGCAGTGATGAATGGGGACCCGCCAACGAGCAGTCCTTC. It encodes CASSDEWGPANEQSF.